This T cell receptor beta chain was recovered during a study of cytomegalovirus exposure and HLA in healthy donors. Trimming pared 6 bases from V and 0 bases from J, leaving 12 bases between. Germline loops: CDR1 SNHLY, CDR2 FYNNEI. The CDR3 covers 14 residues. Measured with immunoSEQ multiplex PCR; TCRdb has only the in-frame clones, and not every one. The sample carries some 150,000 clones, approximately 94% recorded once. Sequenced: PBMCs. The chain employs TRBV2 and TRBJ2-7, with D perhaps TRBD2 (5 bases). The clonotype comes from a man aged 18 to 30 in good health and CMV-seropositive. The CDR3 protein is CASRLGEDSYEQYF. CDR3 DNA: TGTGCCAGCAGGCTCGGGGAAGACTCCTACGAGCAGTACTTC. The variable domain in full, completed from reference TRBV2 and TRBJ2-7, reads EPEVTQTPSHQVTQMGQEVILRCVPISNHLYFYWYRQILGQKVEFLVSFYNNEISEKSEIFDDQFSVERPDGSNFTLKIRSTKLEDSAMYFCASRLGEDSYEQYFGPGTRLTVT.